The rows below give T cell receptor beta chains drawn from one sample of a study of CD8 T cells in ankylosing spondylitis. TCRdb independently ran MiXCR on the 5' RACE reads; one entry per CDR3 protein. The sample consists of some 130,000 distinct CDR3 sequences, just under 7.5% of them appearing once. Sequencing input: blood, either unsorted or a sorted T cell fraction (not recorded which). The source of these receptors is a female donor with ankylosing spondylitis or in good health (not recorded which). CDR3s include the opening cysteine and the closing phenylalanine or tryptophan.

v_gene: TRBV4-1; j_gene: TRBJ1-4; CDR3aa: CASSQDGHSGEKLFF
v_gene: TRBV10-3; j_gene: TRBJ2-5; CDR3aa: CAISESDRGETQYF
v_gene: TRBV7-8; j_gene: TRBJ2-7; CDR3aa: CASSLRTGKDEQYF
v_gene: TRBV12-3/TRBV12-4; j_gene: TRBJ2-3; CDR3aa: CASSFRGSGTQYF
v_gene: TRBV12-3/TRBV12-4; j_gene: TRBJ2-7; CDR3aa: CASSSPLQGDEQYF
v_gene: TRBV5-1; j_gene: TRBJ2-3; CDR3aa: CASSLRSGGGTDTQYF
v_gene: TRBV20-1; j_gene: TRBJ2-3; CDR3aa: CSARDTSGGGADTQYF
v_gene: TRBV7-9; j_gene: TRBJ2-7; CDR3aa: CASNLGSSYEQYF
v_gene: TRBV7-6; j_gene: TRBJ1-3; CDR3aa: CASSPLSNTIYF
v_gene: TRBV20-1; j_gene: TRBJ1-5; CDR3aa: CSARDTGVGQPQHF
v_gene: TRBV5-1; j_gene: TRBJ2-1; CDR3aa: CASSLLTGTDEQFF
v_gene: TRBV6-1; j_gene: TRBJ1-2; CDR3aa: CASGPQDRVYGYTF
v_gene: TRBV6-1; j_gene: TRBJ1-5; CDR3aa: CASSEAGGGHQPQHF
v_gene: TRBV11-2; j_gene: TRBJ2-4; CDR3aa: CASSLSKRNIQYF
v_gene: TRBV12-3/TRBV12-4; j_gene: TRBJ1-4; CDR3aa: CASSKYLGQANEKLFF
v_gene: TRBV12-3/TRBV12-4; j_gene: TRBJ2-1; CDR3aa: CASSPGTQNEQFF
v_gene: TRBV6-4; j_gene: TRBJ2-1; CDR3aa: CASSQTGTARNEQFF
v_gene: TRBV12-3/TRBV12-4; j_gene: TRBJ1-2; CDR3aa: CASRVTGGENYGYTF
v_gene: TRBV3-1; j_gene: TRBJ2-5; CDR3aa: CASSQDPATHLYF
v_gene: TRBV5-1; j_gene: TRBJ2-1; CDR3aa: CASSSIGTTSNEQFF
v_gene: TRBV5-6; j_gene: TRBJ1-1; CDR3aa: CASSDLGSVWGASNTEAFF
v_gene: TRBV29-1; j_gene: TRBJ2-7; CDR3aa: CSASQGPTRREQYF
v_gene: TRBV7-8; j_gene: TRBJ1-1; CDR3aa: CASRLTGGVAFF
v_gene: TRBV30; j_gene: TRBJ2-5; CDR3aa: CAWNGQIQETQYF
v_gene: TRBV12-3/TRBV12-4; j_gene: TRBJ2-2; CDR3aa: CASSLVAGLTGELFF
v_gene: TRBV27; j_gene: TRBJ1-4; CDR3aa: CASSPGTLEKLFF
v_gene: TRBV6-2/TRBV6-3; j_gene: TRBJ1-1; CDR3aa: CASTLNTEAFF
v_gene: TRBV2; j_gene: TRBJ1-5; CDR3aa: CASSDSENQPQHF
v_gene: TRBV29-1; j_gene: TRBJ2-3; CDR3aa: CSVEPPDTQYF